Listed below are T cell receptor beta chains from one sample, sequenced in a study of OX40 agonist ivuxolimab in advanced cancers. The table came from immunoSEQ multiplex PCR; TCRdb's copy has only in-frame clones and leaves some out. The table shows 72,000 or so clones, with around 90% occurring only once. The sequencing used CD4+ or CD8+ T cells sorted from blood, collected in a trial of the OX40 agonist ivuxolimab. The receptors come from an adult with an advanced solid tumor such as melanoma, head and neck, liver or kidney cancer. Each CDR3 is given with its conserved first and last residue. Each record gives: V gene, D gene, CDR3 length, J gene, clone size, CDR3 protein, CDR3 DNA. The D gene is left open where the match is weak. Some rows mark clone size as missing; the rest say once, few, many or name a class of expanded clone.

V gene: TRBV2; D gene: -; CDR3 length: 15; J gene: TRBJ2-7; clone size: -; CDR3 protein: CASSEALTARNEQYF; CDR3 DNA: TGTGCCAGCAGTGAAGCGCTGACCGCCCGGAACGAGCAGTACTTC
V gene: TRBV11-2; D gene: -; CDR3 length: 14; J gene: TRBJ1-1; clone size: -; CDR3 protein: CASSLPPENTEAFF; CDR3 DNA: TGTGCCAGCAGCTTACCGCCAGAGAACACTGAAGCTTTCTTT
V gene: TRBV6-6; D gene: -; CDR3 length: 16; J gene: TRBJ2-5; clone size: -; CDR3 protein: CASKYRGGVGQETQYF; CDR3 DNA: TGTGCCAGCAAATACCGAGGGGGTGTAGGCCAAGAGACCCAGTACTTC
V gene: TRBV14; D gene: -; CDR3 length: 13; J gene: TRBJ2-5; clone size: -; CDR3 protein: CASSQAARETQYF; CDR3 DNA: TGTGCCAGCAGCCAAGCGGCTAGAGAGACCCAGTACTTC
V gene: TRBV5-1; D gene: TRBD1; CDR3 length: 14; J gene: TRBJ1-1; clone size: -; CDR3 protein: CASSGWDRATEAFF; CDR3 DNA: TGCGCCAGCAGCGGGTGGGACAGGGCAACTGAAGCTTTCTTT
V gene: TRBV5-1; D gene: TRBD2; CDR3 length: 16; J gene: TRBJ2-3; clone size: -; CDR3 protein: CASSASTSVGTDTQYF; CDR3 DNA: TGCGCCAGCAGCGCGTCTACTAGCGTGGGCACAGATACGCAGTATTTT
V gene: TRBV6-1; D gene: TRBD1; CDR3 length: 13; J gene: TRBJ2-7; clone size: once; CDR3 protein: CASRLGQAYEQYF; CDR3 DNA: TGTGCCAGCAGGCTCGGACAGGCCTACGAGCAGTACTTC
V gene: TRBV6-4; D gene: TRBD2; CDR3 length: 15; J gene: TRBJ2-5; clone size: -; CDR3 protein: CASSVRGGLGETQYF; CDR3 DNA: TGTGCCAGCAGCGTGCGGGGCGGACTAGGGGAGACCCAGTACTTC
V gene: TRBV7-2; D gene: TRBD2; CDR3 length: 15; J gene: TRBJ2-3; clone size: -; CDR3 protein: CASSFWRGATDTQYF; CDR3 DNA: TGTGCCAGCAGCTTTTGGCGGGGGGCCACAGATACGCAGTATTTT
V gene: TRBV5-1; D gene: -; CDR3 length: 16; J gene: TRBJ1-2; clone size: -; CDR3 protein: CASSPPSGGGNYGYTF; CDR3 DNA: TGCGCCAGCAGCCCCCCCAGCGGGGGGGGAAACTATGGCTACACCTTC
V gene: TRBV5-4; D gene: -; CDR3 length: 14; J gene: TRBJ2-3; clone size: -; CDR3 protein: CASSSKQSTDTQYF; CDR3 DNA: TGTGCCAGCAGCTCCAAACAAAGCACAGATACGCAGTATTTT
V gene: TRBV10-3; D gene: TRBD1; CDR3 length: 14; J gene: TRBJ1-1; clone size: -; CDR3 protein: CAISGEGANTEAFF; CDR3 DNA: TGTGCCATCAGTGGGGAGGGGGCTAACACTGAAGCTTTCTTT
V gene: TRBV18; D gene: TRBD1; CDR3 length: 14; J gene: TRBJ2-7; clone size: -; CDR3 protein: CASVGGTGAYEQYF; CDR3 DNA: TGTGCCAGCGTTGGTGGGACAGGAGCCTACGAGCAGTACTTC
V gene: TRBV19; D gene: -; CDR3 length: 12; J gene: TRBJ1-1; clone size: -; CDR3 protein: CASKGVGTEAFF; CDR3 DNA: TGTGCCAGTAAGGGGGTCGGCACTGAAGCTTTCTTT
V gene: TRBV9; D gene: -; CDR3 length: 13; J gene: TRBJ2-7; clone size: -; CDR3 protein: CASSVSEGYEQYF; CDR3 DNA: TGTGCCAGCAGCGTATCTGAAGGCTACGAGCAGTACTTC
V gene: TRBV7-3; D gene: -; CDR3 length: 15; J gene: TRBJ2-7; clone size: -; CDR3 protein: CASSLAQPPLGEQYF; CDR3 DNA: TGTGCCAGCAGCTTAGCGCAACCGCCCCTGGGGGAGCAGTACTTC
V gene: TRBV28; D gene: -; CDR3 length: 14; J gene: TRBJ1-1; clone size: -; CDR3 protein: CASSSPGQNTEAFF; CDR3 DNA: TGTGCCAGCAGTTCCCCGGGCCAGAACACTGAAGCTTTCTTT
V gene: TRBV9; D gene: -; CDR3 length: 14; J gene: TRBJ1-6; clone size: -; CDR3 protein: CASSVEQTNSPLHF; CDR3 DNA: TGTGCCAGCAGCGTAGAACAGACTAATTCACCCCTCCACTTT
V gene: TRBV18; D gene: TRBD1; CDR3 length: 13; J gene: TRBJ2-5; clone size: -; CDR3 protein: CASSPGTEETQYF; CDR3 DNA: TGTGCCAGCTCTCCCGGGACAGAAGAGACCCAGTACTTC
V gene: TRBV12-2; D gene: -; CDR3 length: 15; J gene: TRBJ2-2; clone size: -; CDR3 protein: CASRPPGYATGELFF; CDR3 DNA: TGTGCAAGTCGCCCCCCCGGTTATGCCACCGGGGAGCTGTTTTTT
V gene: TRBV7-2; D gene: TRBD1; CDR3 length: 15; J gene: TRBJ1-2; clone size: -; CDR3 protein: CASSLGAGTGSGYTF; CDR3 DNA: TGTGCCAGCAGCTTAGGCGCCGGGACAGGCTCTGGCTACACCTTC
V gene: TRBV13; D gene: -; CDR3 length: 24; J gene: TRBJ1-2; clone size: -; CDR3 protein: CASSLSVLRRGGKSGDRSNYGYTF; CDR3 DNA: TGTGCCAGCAGCTTATCAGTTCTACGTCGCGGGGGCAAGTCGGGAGATCGGTCTAACTATGGCTACACCTTC
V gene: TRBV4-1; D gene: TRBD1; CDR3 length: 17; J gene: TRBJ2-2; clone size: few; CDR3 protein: CASSRRQGTQNTGELFF; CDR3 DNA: TGCGCCAGCAGCCGGCGACAGGGAACCCAGAACACCGGGGAGCTGTTTTTT
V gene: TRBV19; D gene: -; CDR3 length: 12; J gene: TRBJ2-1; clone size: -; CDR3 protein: CASSMLFNEQFF; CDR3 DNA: TGTGCCAGTAGTATGTTATTCAATGAGCAGTTCTTC
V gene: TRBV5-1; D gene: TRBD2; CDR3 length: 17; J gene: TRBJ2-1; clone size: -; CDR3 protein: CASSPPLSGGANNEQFF; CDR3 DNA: TGCGCCAGCAGCCCCCCACTCAGCGGGGGGGCGAACAATGAGCAGTTCTTC
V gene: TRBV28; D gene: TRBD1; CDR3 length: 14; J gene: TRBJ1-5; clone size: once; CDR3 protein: CASSITGVGQPQHF; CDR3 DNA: TGTGCCAGCAGTATTACAGGGGTAGGTCAGCCCCAGCATTTT
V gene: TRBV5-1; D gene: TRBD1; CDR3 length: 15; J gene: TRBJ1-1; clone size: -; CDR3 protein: CASSRIRGGGTEAFF; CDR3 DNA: TGCGCCAGCAGTCGAATCCGAGGGGGCGGAACTGAAGCTTTCTTT
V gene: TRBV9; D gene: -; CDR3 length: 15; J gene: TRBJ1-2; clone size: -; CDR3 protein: CASSVLGQGLGGYTF; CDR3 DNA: TGTGCCAGCAGCGTACTGGGGCAGGGGTTAGGCGGCTACACCTTC
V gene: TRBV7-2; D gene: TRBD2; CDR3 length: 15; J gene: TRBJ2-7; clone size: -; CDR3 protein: CASSLGLAGPYEQYF; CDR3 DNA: TGTGCCAGCAGCTTAGGACTAGCGGGGCCCTACGAGCAGTACTTC
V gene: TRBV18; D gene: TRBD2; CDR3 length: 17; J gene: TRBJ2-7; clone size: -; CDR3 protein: CASSPGLAGGGSYEQYF; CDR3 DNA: TGTGCCAGCTCACCGGGACTAGCGGGAGGAGGGTCCTACGAGCAGTACTTC
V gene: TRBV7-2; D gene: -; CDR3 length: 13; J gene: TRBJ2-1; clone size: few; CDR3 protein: CASSSPALGEQFF; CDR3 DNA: TGTGCCAGCAGCTCCCCGGCTTTAGGAGAGCAGTTCTTC
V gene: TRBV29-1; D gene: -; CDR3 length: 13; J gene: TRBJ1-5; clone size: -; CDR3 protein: CSVAGDSNQPQHF; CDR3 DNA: TGCAGCGTTGCAGGGGATAGCAATCAGCCCCAGCATTTT
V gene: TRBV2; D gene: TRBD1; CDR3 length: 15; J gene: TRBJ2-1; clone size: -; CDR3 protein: CASSDPVQGNNEQFF; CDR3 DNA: TGTGCCAGCAGTGATCCTGTACAGGGGAACAATGAGCAGTTCTTC
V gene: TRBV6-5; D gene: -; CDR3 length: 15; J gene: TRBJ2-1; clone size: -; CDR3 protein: CASSYGGSSYNEQFF; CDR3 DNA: TGTGCCAGCAGTTACGGGGGGAGCTCCTACAATGAGCAGTTCTTC
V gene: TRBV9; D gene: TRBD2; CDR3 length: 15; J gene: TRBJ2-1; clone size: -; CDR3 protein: CASSARAGEYNEQFF; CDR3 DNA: TGTGCCAGCAGCGCCCGCGCGGGGGAATACAATGAGCAGTTCTTC
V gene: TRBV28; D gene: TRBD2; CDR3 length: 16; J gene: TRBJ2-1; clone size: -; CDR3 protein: CASSPRLAGGKGEQFF; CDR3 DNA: TGTGCCAGCAGTCCCCGCCTAGCGGGAGGTAAGGGTGAGCAGTTCTTC
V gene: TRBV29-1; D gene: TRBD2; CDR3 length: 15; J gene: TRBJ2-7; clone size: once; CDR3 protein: CSVPRGAGGGREQYF; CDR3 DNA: TGCAGCGTTCCTAGGGGAGCGGGAGGGGGTCGGGAGCAGTACTTC
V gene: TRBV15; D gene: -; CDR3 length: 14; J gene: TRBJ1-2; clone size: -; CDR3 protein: CATSRDNSGYGYTF; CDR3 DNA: TGTGCCACCAGCAGAGATAACAGTGGGTATGGCTACACCTTC
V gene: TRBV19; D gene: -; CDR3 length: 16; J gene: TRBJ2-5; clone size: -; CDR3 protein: CASSPWYRAAGETQYF; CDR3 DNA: TGTGCCAGTAGTCCGTGGTACAGGGCGGCCGGGGAGACCCAGTACTTC
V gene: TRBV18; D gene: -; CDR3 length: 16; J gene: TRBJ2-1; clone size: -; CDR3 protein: CASSPQSGSSYNEQFF; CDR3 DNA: TGTGCCAGCTCACCACAATCTGGAAGCTCCTACAATGAGCAGTTCTTC
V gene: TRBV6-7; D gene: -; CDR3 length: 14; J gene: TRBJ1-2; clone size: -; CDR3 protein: CASSPQTGSYGYTF; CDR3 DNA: TGTGCCAGCAGCCCACAGACAGGCTCCTATGGCTACACCTTC
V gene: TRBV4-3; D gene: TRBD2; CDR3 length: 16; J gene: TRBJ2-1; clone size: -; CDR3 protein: CASSQGRLAGRNEQFF; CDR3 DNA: TGCGCCAGCAGCCAAGGCCGGCTAGCGGGACGCAATGAGCAGTTCTTC
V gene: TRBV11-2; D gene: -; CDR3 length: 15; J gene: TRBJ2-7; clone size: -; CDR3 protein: CASSLGVRGAYEQYF; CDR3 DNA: TGTGCCAGCAGCTTAGGTGTTCGCGGGGCCTACGAGCAGTACTTC
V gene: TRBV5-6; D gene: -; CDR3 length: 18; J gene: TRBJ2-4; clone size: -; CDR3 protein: CASSLWQGMTGAKNIQYF; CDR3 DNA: TGTGCCAGCAGCTTGTGGCAGGGGATGACTGGGGCCAAAAACATTCAGTACTTC
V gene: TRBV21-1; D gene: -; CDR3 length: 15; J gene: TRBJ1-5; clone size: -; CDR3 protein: CASSFRRQGNQPQHF; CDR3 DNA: TGTGCCAGCAGCTTTCGCCGGCAGGGCAATCAGCCCCAGCATTTT
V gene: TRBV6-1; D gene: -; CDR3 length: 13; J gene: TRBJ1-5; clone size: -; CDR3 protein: CASSHSHDQPQHF; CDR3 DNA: TGTGCCAGCAGCCATAGCCACGATCAGCCCCAGCATTTT
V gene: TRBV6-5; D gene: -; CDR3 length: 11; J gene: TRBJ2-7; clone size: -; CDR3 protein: CASSDTYEQYF; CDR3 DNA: TGTGCCAGCAGTGATACCTACGAGCAGTACTTC
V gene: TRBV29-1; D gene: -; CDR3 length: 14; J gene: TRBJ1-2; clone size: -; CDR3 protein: CSVDGAGGIYGYTF; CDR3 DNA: TGCAGCGTTGACGGGGCGGGAGGAATCTATGGCTACACCTTC